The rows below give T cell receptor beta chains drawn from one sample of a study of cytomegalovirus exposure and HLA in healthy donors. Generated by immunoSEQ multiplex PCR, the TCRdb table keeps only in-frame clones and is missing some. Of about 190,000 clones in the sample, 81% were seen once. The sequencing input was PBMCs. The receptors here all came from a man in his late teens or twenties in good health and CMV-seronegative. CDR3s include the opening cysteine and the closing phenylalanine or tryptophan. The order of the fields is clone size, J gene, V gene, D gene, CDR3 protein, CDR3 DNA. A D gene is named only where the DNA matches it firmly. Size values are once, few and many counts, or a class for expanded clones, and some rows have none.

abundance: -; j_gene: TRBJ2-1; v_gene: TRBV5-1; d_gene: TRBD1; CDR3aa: CASTKLGQGSEQFF; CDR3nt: TGCGCCAGCACCAAACTGGGACAGGGCTCTGAGCAGTTCTTC
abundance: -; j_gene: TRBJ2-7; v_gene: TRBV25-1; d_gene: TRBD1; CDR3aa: CASTTGQGEFKQYF; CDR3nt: TGTGCCAGCACTACGGGACAGGGAGAGTTCAAGCAGTACTTC
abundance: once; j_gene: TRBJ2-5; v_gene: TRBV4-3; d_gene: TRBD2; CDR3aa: CASSQDSGLAETQYF; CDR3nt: TGCGCCAGCAGCCAAGATTCGGGACTAGCGGAGACCCAGTACTTC
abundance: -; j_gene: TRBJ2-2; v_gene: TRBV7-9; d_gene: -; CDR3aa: CASSLRSGPQNTGELFF; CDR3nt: TGTGCCAGCAGCCTGAGGAGCGGGCCACAAAACACCGGGGAGCTGTTTTTT
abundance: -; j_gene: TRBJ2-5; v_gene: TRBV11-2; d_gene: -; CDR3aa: CASSLVAGSETQYF; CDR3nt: TGTGCCAGCAGCTTAGTGGCAGGGTCGGAGACCCAGTACTTC
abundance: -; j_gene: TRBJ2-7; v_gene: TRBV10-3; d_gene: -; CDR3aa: CAISPTGISYEQYF; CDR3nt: TGTGCCATCAGCCCAACAGGGATCTCCTACGAGCAGTACTTC
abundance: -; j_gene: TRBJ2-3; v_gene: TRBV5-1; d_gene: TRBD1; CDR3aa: CASSAGQGTDTQYF; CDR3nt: TGCGCCAGCAGCGCCGGACAGGGGACAGATACGCAGTATTTT
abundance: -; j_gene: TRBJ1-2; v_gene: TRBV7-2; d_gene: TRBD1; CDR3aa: CASSPPTGNYGYTF; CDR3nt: TGTGCCAGCAGCCCCCCGACAGGGAACTATGGCTACACCTTC
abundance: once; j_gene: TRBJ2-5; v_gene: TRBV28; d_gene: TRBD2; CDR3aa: CASSFVWASGVIQETQYF; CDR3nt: TGTGCCAGCAGTTTCGTATGGGCCAGCGGGGTTATCCAAGAGACCCAGTACTTC
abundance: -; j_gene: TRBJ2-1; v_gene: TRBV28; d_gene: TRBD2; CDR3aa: CASSPGLAANEQFF; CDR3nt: TGTGCCAGCAGTCCGGGACTAGCGGCCAATGAGCAGTTCTTC
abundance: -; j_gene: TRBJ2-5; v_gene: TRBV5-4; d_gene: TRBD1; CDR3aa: CASSVLGQNQETQYF; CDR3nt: TGTGCCAGCAGCGTACTGGGACAGAACCAAGAGACCCAGTACTTC
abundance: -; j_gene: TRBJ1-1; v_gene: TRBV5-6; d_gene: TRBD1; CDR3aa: CASSPTGITANTEAFF; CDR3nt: TGTGCCAGCAGCCCGACAGGGATTACTGCGAACACTGAAGCTTTCTTT
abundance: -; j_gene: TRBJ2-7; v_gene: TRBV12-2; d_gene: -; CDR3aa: CASRLAADRYEQYF; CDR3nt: TGTGCAAGTCGCTTAGCCGCCGATCGGTACGAGCAGTACTTC
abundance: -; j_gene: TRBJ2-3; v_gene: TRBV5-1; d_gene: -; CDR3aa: CASSLASGAVDTQYF; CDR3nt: TGCGCCAGCAGCTTGGCATCGGGAGCGGTAGATACGCAGTATTTT